This T cell receptor (beta chain) was sequenced during a study of blood T cell repertoires in COVID-19. Study summary: Italy, Spain and the United States were the sources of the convalescent and acute COVID-19 samples. T cells, B-cell-depleted T cells, or PBMCs provided the cDNA or gDNA that served as material.

In the original analysis: Amplified reference gene primers provided the basis for estimating nucleated cell counts. Using immunoSEQ multiplex PCR, the repertoire was profiled, and TCRdb retains in-frame clones only, with some absent. Clone size and the V and J calls come from that table; the DNA yielded D and trimming. The data hold a few hundred thousand clones, with about nine tenths observed a single time. Germline CDR1 and CDR2: SGHDT and YYEEEE. The V and J ends lost 0 bases and 6 bases respectively, with 6 bases between them. The length of the CDR3 is 12 residues. Sequencing was performed on peripheral blood. This receptor was obtained from a man in his fifties with acute or convalescent COVID-19. The V gene is TRBV5-6, the J gene TRBJ1-2; D gene unclear. In nucleotides, the CDR3 is TGTGCCAGCAGCTTGGTGTCGGATGGCTACACCTTC. Translating gives CASSLVSDGYTF.